This passage covers 10 T cell receptor beta chains from one sample sequenced in a study of human T cells and chemical hapten exposure. TCRdb ran MiXCR on the RACE reads and lists one entry per CDR3 protein. The table shows 89,000 or so distinct CDR3 sequences, with 8.5% occurring only once. Time point given: pre-sensitization, week 0. Treatment given: therapeutic diphenylcyclopropenone sensitization with weekly scalp DPC. The sequences come from whole blood, collected in connection with sensitization to the hapten diphenylcyclopropenone (DPC). The receptors stem from a man aged 40-49 years with alopecia areata. Some clones in this sample may be carry-over from other donors' samples.

This clonotype has ten or more counts. V usage is TRBV4-3 and J usage is TRBJ2-1; D may be TRBD1 or TRBD2 (5 bases each). The length of the CDR3 is 15 residues. Germline V lookup: CDR1 LGHNA, CDR2 YSLEER. Deletions cut 0 bases from V and 8 bases from J, with 14 bases between. The CDR3, as DNA: TGCGCCAGCAGCCAAGATGGGACCCCCCGGGATGAGCAGTTCTTC. It codes for CASSQDGTPRDEQFF.

The rearrangement links TRBV18 to TRBJ2-3; D is possibly TRBD2 (6 bases). The CDR3 is made up of 15 amino acids. Germline V gene lookup returns CDR1 KGHSH and CDR2 LQKENI. The V end was cut by 6 bases, the J end by 4 bases, with 17 bases between. This CDR3 is CASSTSYGDADTQYF. The CDR3 nucleotides read TGTGCCAGCTCGACTAGTTACGGTGACGCAGATACGCAGTATTTT.

In this sample, this clonotype turned up many times. The chain joins TRBV6-5 to TRBJ1-1; 10 nucleotides line up with TRBD1. The germline CDR1 and CDR2 sequences are MNHEY and SVGAGI. This CDR3 comprises 14 residues. The V segment lost 6 bases and the J segment 5 bases; nucleotides outside the gene matches: 6. CDR3 bases: TGTGCCAGCAGCTATGACAGGGGGCGAACTGAAGCTTTCTTT. Protein: CASSYDRGRTEAFF.

This clonotype has a handful of counts. The chain links TRBV12-3 or TRBV12-4 to TRBJ2-3; 11 bases map to TRBD1. The CDR3 extends over 15 amino acids. V was clipped by 5 bases and J by 5 bases; unmatched bases: 6. The CDR3 coding sequence is TGTGCCAGCAGTCCCAGGGGGACAGGGGGAGATACGCAGTATTTT. Protein product: CASSPRGTGGDTQYF.

This clonotype has a handful of counts. V gene TRBV5-1 combines with J gene TRBJ2-7, with D perhaps TRBD1 (6 bases). Trimming took 4 bases from V and 1 from J, leaving 12 bases between them. The CDR3 runs to 14 residues. Germline assignment: CDR1 SGHRS and CDR2 YFSETQ. The CDR3 bases are TGCGCCAGCAGCAGCCGGGACACGTCCTACGAGCAGTACTTC. As protein: CASSSRDTSYEQYF. Supplemented by reference TRBV5-1 and TRBJ2-7, the full variable domain reads KAGVTQTPRYLIKTRGQQVTLSCSPISGHRSVSWYQQTPGQGLQFLFEYFSETQRNKGNFPGRFSGRQFSNSRSEMNVSTLELGDSALYLCASSSRDTSYEQYFGPGTRLTVT.

This chain links TRBV15 with TRBJ1-1; a weak D match, TRBD1 (6 bases). The CDR3 spans 15 residues. Germline CDR1 LNHNV, CDR2 YYDKDF (reference sequence). Trimming stripped 0 bases from V and 7 bases from J, with 15 bases between. CDR3 sequence reads: CATSRDQTGLVEAFF. DNA of the CDR3: TGTGCCACCAGCAGAGATCAGACAGGTTTGGTTGAAGCTTTCTTT.

This clonotype was picked up a small number of times. The CDR3 DNA is TGCGCCAGCAGCTCTTACTTATGGCAGTGCCTCTCCTACGAGCAGTACGTC. Protein sequence: CASSSYLWQCLSYEQYV. The chain combines TRBV5-1 with TRBJ2-7; the D is unclear. V lost 3 bases to trimming and J lost 0 bases, with 19 bases between them. Germline assignment: CDR1 SGHRS and CDR2 YFSETQ. The CDR3 has 17 residues.

This chain joins TRBV5-4 and TRBJ2-7; D is ambiguous. CDR1 and CDR2 from the germline V gene are SGHNT and YYREEE (reference sequence). V lost 1 base, J lost 3 bases, and 11 bases lay in between. The CDR3 has 14 amino acids. CDR3: CASSLFGSGYEQYV. In DNA, the CDR3 is TGTGCCAGCAGCTTGTTTGGTTCGGGCTACGAGCAGTACGTC.

This clonotype was counted at least ten times. V and J are TRBV14 and TRBJ1-3; tentative D call: TRBD1 (6 bases). Germline values: CDR1 SGHDN, CDR2 FVKESK. With 4 bases removed from V and 4 bases from J, the gap between germline ends came to 14 bases. CDR3 length: 15 amino acids. CDR3: CASSRFQGNGNTIYF. The DNA of the CDR3 is TGTGCCAGCAGCCGATTCCAGGGGAACGGAAACACCATATATTTT.

This clonotype appeared many times. This chain joins TRBV29-1 and TRBJ1-1, with 10 bases that match TRBD1. V trimming: 7 bases; J trimming: 4 bases; junction bases outside the gene matches: 3. CDR1 is SQVTM, CDR2 ANQGSEA, per germline. This CDR3 contains 12 residues. The CDR3 reads CSGGQGTTEAFF. The DNA for the CDR3 is TGCAGCGGGGGACAGGGGACCACTGAAGCTTTCTTT.